The 6 T cell receptor beta chains in this list originate from one sample, sequenced in a study of blood T cell repertoires in COVID-19. Sequenced by immunoSEQ multiplex PCR; TCRdb stores in-frame clones only, minus some. The sample lists hundreds of thousands of clones, roughly 90% seen once, with roughly 3.7% in the top ten. Specimen: PBMCs or T cells enriched from blood (not recorded which). Every receptor here comes from a woman aged 25 to 39 who had recovered from COVID-19.

V usage is TRBV6-5 and J usage is TRBJ2-1; the D gene is possibly TRBD1 (5 bases). Germline V gives CDR1 MNHEY, CDR2 SVGAGI. The CDR3 is 12 amino acids. V lost 2 bases and J lost 9, with 8 bases in between. This CDR3 reads CASSYRGGEQFF. The CDR3 DNA follows: TGTGCCAGCAGTTACAGGGGTGGTGAGCAGTTCTTC.

The J gene is TRBJ2-7, the V gene TRBV10-3, with 10 nucleotides matching TRBD2. The CDR3 runs 14 residues. After removal of 8 bases from V and 3 bases from J, the junction contained 7 bases not matched to a gene. Germline-derived CDR1 and CDR2 are ENHRY and SYGVKD. DNA of the CDR3: TGTGCCATCGGGGCTAGCGGGAGACACTACGAGCAGTACTTC. Amino acids: CAIGASGRHYEQYF.

The J gene is TRBJ2-7, the V gene TRBV7-3; 8 bases are shared with TRBD1. Trimming took 1 base from V and 5 from J; bases not matched to a gene: 7. This CDR3 region has 15 residues. Germline V gene data show CDR1 as SGHTA and CDR2 as FQGTGA. The CDR3 here is CASSLNAGGMDEQYF. CDR3 coding DNA: TGTGCCAGCAGCTTAAACGCAGGGGGCATGGACGAGCAGTACTTC.

This chain links TRBV11-2 with TRBJ2-1; weak D call: TRBD2 (5 bases). Germline CDR1 and CDR2: SGHAT and FQNNGV. V shed 5 bases and J shed 1 base, with 15 bases lying between them. The CDR3 loop spans 16 amino acids. CDR3 region: CASSPRGGRSYNEQFF. As DNA, the CDR3 is TGTGCCAGCAGCCCGAGAGGCGGGCGATCCTACAATGAGCAGTTCTTC.

A few counts support this clone. This rearrangement joins TRBV7-2 to TRBJ1-1; D may be TRBD1 (5 bases). The germline CDR1 and CDR2 sequences are SGHTA and FQGNSA. Deletions cut 5 bases from V and 9 bases from J, with 16 bases between. This CDR3 region has 13 residues. CDR3 sequence (DNA): TGTGCCAGCAGCCAGACTCGGGACTCTAAAGCTTTCTTT. It yields the protein CASSQTRDSKAFF.

V is TRBV30 and J is TRBJ2-3, with 8 bases matching TRBD2. Germline V gene sequence: CDR1 GTSNPN, CDR2 SVGIG (reference sequence). V trimming: 8 bases; J trimming: 5 bases; junction bases outside the gene matches: 3. The CDR3 runs to 11 residues. The CDR3 protein is CARREGDTQYF. The CDR3 nucleotides are TGTGCCCGCCGGGAGGGAGATACGCAGTATTTT.